Below, 20 T cell receptor beta chains from the same sample are listed, as sequenced in a study of regulatory T cells in long-lasting Graves disease. iRepertoire HTBI primers and Arm-PCR of CDR3 regions built TCR beta libraries. One entry per CDR3 protein results from TCRdb running MiXCR on the multiplex PCR reads. The sample has roughly 700,000 distinct CDR3 sequences, around 30% seen once. Time point meaning: persistent/refractory GD, antithyroid drugs over 5 years with positive TRAb. PBMC RNA served as the TCR library source. The sample was peripheral blood mononuclear cells (PBMCs), taken when the disease was refractory, from a patient treated with antithyroid drugs. The source of these receptors is a female donor with Graves disease.

V gene TRBV20-1 combines with J gene TRBJ1-2, with no clear D. Looked up from germline, CDR1 is DFQATT and CDR2 is SNEGSKA (reference sequence). With 2 bases removed from V and 0 bases from J, the gap between germline ends came to 7 bases. There are 13 residues in the CDR3. The CDR3 sequence is CSARKSANYGYTF. CDR3 DNA sequence: TGCAGTGCTAGAAAATCCGCTAACTATGGCTACACCTTC.

The gene calls are TRBV19 and TRBJ1-2; weak D call: TRBD1 (6 bases). The CDR3 is made up of 13 amino acids. Trimming pared 5 bases from V and 7 bases from J, leaving 14 bases between. Germline-derived CDR1 and CDR2 are LNHDA and SQIVND (reference sequence). This CDR3 is CASSVDRSSGYTF. In DNA form, the CDR3 reads TGTGCCAGTAGTGTCGACAGGTCCTCTGGCTACACCTTC.

This clonotype has just a few counts. The rearrangement links TRBV19 to TRBJ1-5; D is perhaps TRBD1 (5 bases). Looked up from germline, CDR1 is LNHDA and CDR2 is SQIVND (reference sequence). This CDR3 region has 14 residues. Trimming took off 5 bases at V and 7 bases at J, with 15 bases between the two ends. The CDR3 coding sequence is TGTGCCAGTAGTGGGTCGGGGGGAAGGCAGCCCCAGCATTTT. Its protein product is CASSGSGGRQPQHF.

This clonotype has a handful of counts. The chain links TRBV18 to TRBJ2-7; 8 bases agree with TRBD2. CDR1 KGHSH and CDR2 LQKENI come from the germline V gene. This CDR3 comprises 12 residues. The ends lost 2 bases at V and 6 bases at J; junction bases unmatched: 0. The CDR3 region is CASSPGTSEQYF. The DNA for the CDR3 is TGTGCCAGCTCACCAGGGACTAGCGAGCAGTACTTC.

V is TRBV5-6 and J is TRBJ1-2; D gene ambiguous. Trimming left V 0 bases short and J 6 bases short, with 9 bases between. CDR3 length: 13 amino acids. Germline loops: CDR1 SGHDT, CDR2 YYEEEE. CDR3 DNA: TGTGCCAGCAGCTTGGAGGAGTGGGATGGCTACACCTTC. Residues: CASSLEEWDGYTF. Full variable domain (remainder filled in from reference TRBV5-6 and TRBJ1-2): DAGVTQSPTHLIKTRGQQVTLRCSPKSGHDTVSWYQQALGQGPQFIFQYYEEEERQRGNFPDRFSGHQFPNYSSELNVNALLLGDSALYLCASSLEEWDGYTFGSGTRLTVV.

The chain joins TRBV15 to TRBJ1-5; no definite D call. Germline CDR1 LNHNV, CDR2 YYDKDF (reference sequence). V lost 2 bases to trimming and J lost 7 bases, with 6 bases between them. CDR3 length equals 12 residues. CDR3 amino acids: CATSRQKQPQHF. In DNA form, the CDR3 reads TGTGCCACCAGCAGACAGAAACAGCCCCAGCATTTT.

The genes are TRBV16 and TRBJ1-2; 7 nucleotides match TRBD1. The germline V gene encodes CDR1 KGHSY and CDR2 FQNENV. Trimming took 2 bases from V and 8 from J; bases not matched to a gene: 5. The CDR3 extends over 13 amino acids. CDR3 sequence reads: CASSQDRERGYTF. The DNA of the CDR3 is TGTGCCAGCAGCCAAGACAGGGAGCGAGGCTACACCTTC.

The V and J genes are TRBV19 and TRBJ1-2; D remains unclear. The CDR3 has 14 residues. Germline values: CDR1 LNHDA, CDR2 SQIVND (reference sequence). The V end was cut by 4 bases, the J end by 8 bases, with 17 bases between. As DNA, the CDR3 is TGTGCCAGTAGTACCCAGGCCCGTCCCGGGGGCTACACCTTC. This codes for CASSTQARPGGYTF.

This clonotype was seen more than once but under ten times. The chain employs TRBV30 and TRBJ1-2, with 8 nucleotides matching TRBD1. Per the germline V gene, CDR1 is GTSNPN and CDR2 is SVGIG (reference sequence). The CDR3 loop spans 18 amino acids. V was clipped by 0 bases and J by 0 bases; unmatched bases: 12. DNA for the CDR3: TGTGCCTGGAGTGTACGCGTAGGCAGGGGGCTGCCTAACTATGGCTACACCTTC. It codes for CAWSVRVGRGLPNYGYTF.

There are many counts of this clonotype. The chain uses TRBV28 and TRBJ1-2; TRBD1 is a possible D gene (6 bases). V was pared by 6 bases and J by 4 bases, with 12 bases between. This CDR3 is 13 amino acids long. The germline CDR1 and CDR2 sequences are MDHEN and SYDVKM. CDR3 residues: CASRVQGTYGYTF. The CDR3 bases are TGTGCCAGCAGGGTACAGGGTACCTATGGCTACACCTTC.

This clonotype was seen only a few times. This chain connects TRBV3-1 to TRBJ2-5; 8 bases are shared with TRBD2. Germline lookup yields CDR1 LGHDT and CDR2 YNNKEL (reference sequence). CDR3 length equals 15 residues. V lost 0 bases, J lost 4 bases, and 4 bases stayed unmatched. The CDR3 region is CASSQEAGAGETQYF. In DNA, the CDR3 is TGTGCCAGCAGCCAAGAAGCGGGAGCGGGAGAGACCCAGTACTTC.

The table lists this clonotype with a few counts. The J gene is TRBJ2-2, the V gene TRBV28; D is possibly TRBD1 (5 bases). The CDR3 is 15 residues long. Between the trimmed V and J ends, which lost 4 bases and 4 bases, there was a span of 13 bases. Per germline, CDR1 MDHEN and CDR2 SYDVKM. The CDR3 DNA is TGTGCCAGCAGTTCTCCAGGGTTACGCACCGGGGAGCTGTTTTTT. Its translation is CASSSPGLRTGELFF.

This clonotype was seen more than once but under ten times. The CDR3 loop reads CASSQVDYEQYF. CDR3 bases: TGTGCCAGCAGCCAAGTTGACTACGAGCAGTACTTC. The chain uses TRBV3-1 and TRBJ2-7; D ambiguous. The CDR3 is 12 residues long. Deletions cut 1 base from V and 3 bases from J, with 4 bases between. Germline CDR1 LGHDT, CDR2 YNNKEL (reference sequence).

This clonotype has just a few counts. The rearrangement uses TRBV10-3 and TRBJ1-1; D gene unclear. CDR1 and CDR2 from the germline V gene are ENHRY and SYGVKD. The CDR3 runs 14 residues. Trimming took 5 bases from V and 1 from J, leaving 11 bases between them. The CDR3 sequence: CAISSKAGNTEAFF. DNA for the CDR3: TGTGCCATCAGTAGCAAAGCTGGGAACACTGAAGCTTTCTTT.

This clonotype occurred a few times. This chain connects TRBV20-1 to TRBJ2-7; 10 bases line up with TRBD2. The CDR3 covers 19 residues. The germline gives CDR1 DFQATT, CDR2 SNEGSKA (reference sequence). Trimming cost V 0 bases and J 1 base; bases outside gene matches: 15. The DNA of the CDR3 is TGCAGTGCTAGAGATCTCCAGGCTAGCGGGAGTAGTGGGTCCTACGAGCAGTACTTC. Protein: CSARDLQASGSSGSYEQYF.

A few counts support this clonotype. The chain is built from TRBV20-1 and TRBJ1-3; no firm D call. This CDR3 has 14 residues. The V gene's germline CDR1 is DFQATT and CDR2 SNEGSKA (reference sequence). Trimming stripped 3 bases from V and 0 bases from J, with 9 bases between. In nucleotides, the CDR3 is TGCAGTGCTAGGGCTGACGGCTCTGGAAACACCATATATTTT. It translates to CSARADGSGNTIYF.

This clonotype was counted only a few times. The V gene is TRBV2, the J gene TRBJ1-2; D is uncertain. The ends were cut back, 7 bases at V and 9 bases at J, with 15 bases in the middle. Per the germline V gene, CDR1 is SNHLY and CDR2 is FYNNEI. CDR3 length: 12 amino acids. CDR3 coding DNA: TGTGCCAGCACTCCTACAGCTCCCAGCTACACCTTC. Amino acids: CASTPTAPSYTF.

V usage is TRBV6-1 and J usage is TRBJ1-1; 7 nucleotides line up with TRBD1. Germline V lookup: CDR1 MNHNS, CDR2 SASEGT. Trimming took 7 bases from V and 0 from J; bases not matched to a gene: 8. The CDR3 runs 15 residues. The CDR3 spells CASTMSTGVNTEAFF. CDR3 DNA: TGTGCCAGCACCATGAGCACAGGGGTGAACACTGAAGCTTTCTTT.

This clonotype came up a few times. The rearrangement joins TRBV6-1 to TRBJ2-1; the D gene could be TRBD1 or TRBD2 (5 bases each). Per germline, CDR1 MNHNS and CDR2 SASEGT. V was shortened by 5 bases and J by 0 bases, with 11 bases between the two germline ends. The CDR3 is made up of 15 amino acids. Written as DNA, the CDR3 is TGTGCCAGCAGTCCTATGGGGGACTCCTACAATGAGCAGTTCTTC. Translation: CASSPMGDSYNEQFF.

This rearrangement joins TRBV7-9 to TRBJ1-2; 8 bases match TRBD1. Germline-derived CDR1 and CDR2 are SEHNR and FQNEAQ (reference sequence). V shed 3 bases, J shed 8 bases, and the junction held 11 bases outside the gene matches. This CDR3 comprises 15 residues. The CDR3 spells CASSFGGQGIGGYTF. DNA for the CDR3: TGTGCCAGCAGCTTCGGTGGACAGGGAATAGGGGGCTACACCTTC.